This TCR beta chain was sequenced for a study of vaccination effects on CD4 cells after COVID-19. Study information: Antigen-specific CD4+ T cell clonotypes were called by their expansion after viral peptide-pool culture in ViraFEST. Researchers reported culturing over 1.5 million PBMC in each well, adding about 9.5 IU/ml IL-2 and 9 to 10 ug/ml peptides. Participants were given two doses of BNT162b2 or mRNA-1273 vaccine.

Subsequent to ten to eleven days of culture, CD4+ T cells were isolated. General study findings and limits: Late in the post-vaccination period, infection-induced and vaccine-induced clones underwent marked clonal contraction.

Generated by immunoSEQ multiplex PCR, the TCRdb table keeps only in-frame clones and is missing some. This table has tens of thousands of clones, approximately 75% appearing once. As concerns this clone: Its antigen remains unknown.

The CDR3 extends over 14 amino acids. The germline gives CDR1 LGHDT, CDR2 YNNKEL (reference sequence). V dropped 3 bases and J dropped 8 bases, with 13 bases sitting between them. This sequence originates from a human donor who received a COVID-19 vaccine. Sequenced material: CD4+ T cells from PBMCs cultured without peptide, taken before COVID-19 vaccination. The chain joins TRBV3-1 (or the pseudogene TRBV3-2) to TRBJ1-4, with D possibly matching TRBD1 (5 bases). CDR3 amino acids: CASSQGGGNEKLFF. The CDR3 nucleotides read TGTGCCAGCAGCCAGGGTGGGGGAAACGAAAAACTGTTTTTT.